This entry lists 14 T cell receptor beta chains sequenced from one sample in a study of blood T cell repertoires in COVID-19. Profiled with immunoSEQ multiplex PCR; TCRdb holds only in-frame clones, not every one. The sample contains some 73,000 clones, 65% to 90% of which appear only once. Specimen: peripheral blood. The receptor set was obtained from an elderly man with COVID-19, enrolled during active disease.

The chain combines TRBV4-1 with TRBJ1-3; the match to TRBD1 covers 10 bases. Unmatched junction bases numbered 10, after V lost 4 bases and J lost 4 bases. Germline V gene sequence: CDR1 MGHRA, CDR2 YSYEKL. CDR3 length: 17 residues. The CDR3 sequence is CASSPSPTDRGGNTIYF. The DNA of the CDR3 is TGCGCCAGCAGCCCATCCCCAACGGACAGGGGGGGAAACACCATATATTTT.

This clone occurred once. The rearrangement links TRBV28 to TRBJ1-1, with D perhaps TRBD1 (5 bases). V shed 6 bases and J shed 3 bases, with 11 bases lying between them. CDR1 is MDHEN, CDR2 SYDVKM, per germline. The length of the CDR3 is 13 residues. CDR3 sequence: CASSQGRDTEAFF. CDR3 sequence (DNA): TGTGCCAGCAGCCAGGGCCGCGACACTGAAGCTTTCTTT. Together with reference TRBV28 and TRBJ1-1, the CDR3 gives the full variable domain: DVKVTQSSRYLVKRTGEKVFLECVQDMDHENMFWYRQDPGLGLRLIYFSYDVKMKEKGDIPEGYSVSREKKERFSLILESASTNQTSMYLCASSQGRDTEAFFGQGTRLTVV.

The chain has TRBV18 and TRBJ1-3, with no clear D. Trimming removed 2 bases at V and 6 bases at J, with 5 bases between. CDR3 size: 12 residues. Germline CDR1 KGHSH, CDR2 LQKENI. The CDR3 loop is CASSPEQNTIYF. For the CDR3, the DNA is TGTGCCAGCTCACCAGAGCAAAACACCATATATTTT.

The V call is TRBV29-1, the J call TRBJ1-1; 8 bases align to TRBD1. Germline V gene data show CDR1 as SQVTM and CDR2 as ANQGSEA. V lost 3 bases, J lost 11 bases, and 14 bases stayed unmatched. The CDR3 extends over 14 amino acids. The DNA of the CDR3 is TGCAGCGTTGATGAATCCGGGCAGGGGGCACGGGCTTTCTTT. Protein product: CSVDESGQGARAFF.

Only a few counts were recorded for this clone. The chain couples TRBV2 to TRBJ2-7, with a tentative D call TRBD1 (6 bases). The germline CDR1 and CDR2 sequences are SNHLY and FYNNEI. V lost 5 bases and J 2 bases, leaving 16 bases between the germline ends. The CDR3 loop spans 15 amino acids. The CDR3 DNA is TGTGCCAGCAGTACCCAGGGGTTGGGGCCCTACGAGCAGTACTTC. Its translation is CASSTQGLGPYEQYF.

The CDR3 sequence is CASSQAPGGGNTIYF. The CDR3 DNA reads TGTGCCAGCAGCCAAGCTCCAGGGGGAGGAAACACCATATATTTT. This chain uses TRBV3-1 (or the pseudogene TRBV3-2) with TRBJ1-3; TRBD1 agrees at 7 bases. V gave up 1 base and J gave up 4 bases; unmatched junction bases: 4. The CDR3 consists of 15 residues. Germline CDR1 LGHDT, CDR2 YNNKEL (reference sequence).

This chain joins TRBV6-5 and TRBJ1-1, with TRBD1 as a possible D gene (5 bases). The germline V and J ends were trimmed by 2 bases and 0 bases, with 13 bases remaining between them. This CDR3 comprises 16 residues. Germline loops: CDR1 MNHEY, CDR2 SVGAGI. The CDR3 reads CASSYGGVWMNTEAFF. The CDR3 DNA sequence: TGTGCCAGCAGTTACGGGGGGGTATGGATGAACACTGAAGCTTTCTTT.

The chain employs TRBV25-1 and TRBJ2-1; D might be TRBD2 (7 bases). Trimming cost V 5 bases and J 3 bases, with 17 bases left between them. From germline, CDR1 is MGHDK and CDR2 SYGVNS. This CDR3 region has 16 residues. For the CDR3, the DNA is TGTGCCAGCAGTCTTCCGAGGGGGGGGTTCTACAATGAGCAGTTCTTC. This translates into CASSLPRGGFYNEQFF.

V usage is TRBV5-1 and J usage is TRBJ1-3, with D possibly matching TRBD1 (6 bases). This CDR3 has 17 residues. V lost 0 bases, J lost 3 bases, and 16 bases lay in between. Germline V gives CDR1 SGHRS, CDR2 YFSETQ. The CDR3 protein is CASSLGDIANFGNTIYF. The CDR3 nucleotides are TGCGCCAGCAGCTTGGGGGACATCGCGAATTTTGGAAACACCATATATTTT.

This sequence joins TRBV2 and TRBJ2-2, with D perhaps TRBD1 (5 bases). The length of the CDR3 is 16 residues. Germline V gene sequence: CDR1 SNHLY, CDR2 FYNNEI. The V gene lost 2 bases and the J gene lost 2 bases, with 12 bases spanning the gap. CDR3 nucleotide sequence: TGTGCCAGCAGTGAACGGGCAGGGCCAAACACCGGGGAGCTGTTTTTT. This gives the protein CASSERAGPNTGELFF.

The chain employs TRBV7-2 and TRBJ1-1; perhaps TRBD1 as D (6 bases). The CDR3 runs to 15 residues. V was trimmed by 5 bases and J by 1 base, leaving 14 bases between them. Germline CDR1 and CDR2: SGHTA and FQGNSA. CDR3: CASSRAGTSNTEAFF. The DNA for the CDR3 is TGTGCCAGCAGCAGGGCCGGGACATCGAACACTGAAGCTTTCTTT. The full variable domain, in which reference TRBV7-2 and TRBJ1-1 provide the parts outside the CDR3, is GAGVSQSPSNKVTEKGKDVELRCDPISGHTALYWYRQSLGQGLEFLIYFQGNSAPDKSGLPSDRFSAERTGGSVSTLTIQRTQQEDSAVYLCASSRAGTSNTEAFFGQGTRLTVV.

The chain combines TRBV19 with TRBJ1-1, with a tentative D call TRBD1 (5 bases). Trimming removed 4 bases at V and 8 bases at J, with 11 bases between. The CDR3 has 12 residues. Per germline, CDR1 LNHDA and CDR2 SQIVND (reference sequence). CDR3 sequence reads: CASSRLAGEAFF. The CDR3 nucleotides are TGTGCCAGTAGTAGACTGGCAGGGGAAGCTTTCTTT.

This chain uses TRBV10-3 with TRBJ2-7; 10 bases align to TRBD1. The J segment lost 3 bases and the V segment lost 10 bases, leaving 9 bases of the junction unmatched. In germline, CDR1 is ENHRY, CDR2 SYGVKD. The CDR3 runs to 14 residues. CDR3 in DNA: TGTGCCACCAATGCCGGGACAGGGGTCTACGAGCAGTACTTC. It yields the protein CATNAGTGVYEQYF.

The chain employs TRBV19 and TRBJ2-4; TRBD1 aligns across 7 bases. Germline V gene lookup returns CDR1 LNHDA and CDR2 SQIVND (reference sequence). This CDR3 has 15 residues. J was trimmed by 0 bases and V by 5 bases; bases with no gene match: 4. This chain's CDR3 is CASSLRQGAKNIQYF. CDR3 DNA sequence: TGTGCCAGTAGTCTGCGACAGGGAGCCAAAAACATTCAGTACTTC.